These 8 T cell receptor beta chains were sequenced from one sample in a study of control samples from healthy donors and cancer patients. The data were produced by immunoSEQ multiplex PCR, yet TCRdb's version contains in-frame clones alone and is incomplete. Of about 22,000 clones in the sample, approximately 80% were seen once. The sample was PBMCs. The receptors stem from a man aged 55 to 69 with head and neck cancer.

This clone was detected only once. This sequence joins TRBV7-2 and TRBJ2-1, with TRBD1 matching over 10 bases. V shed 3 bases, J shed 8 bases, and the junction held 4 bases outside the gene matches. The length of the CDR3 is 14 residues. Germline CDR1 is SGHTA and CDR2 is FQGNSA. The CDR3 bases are TGTGCCAGCAGCTTCCGGGACAGGGGAGATGAGCAGTTCTTC. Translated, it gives CASSFRDRGDEQFF.

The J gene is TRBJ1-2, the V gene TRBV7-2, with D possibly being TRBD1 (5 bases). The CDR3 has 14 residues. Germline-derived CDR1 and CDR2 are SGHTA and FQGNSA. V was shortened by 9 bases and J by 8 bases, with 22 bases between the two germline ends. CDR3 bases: TGTGCCAGTAATACCCCGGGGGGTTTTTGGGGCTACACCTTC. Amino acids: CASNTPGGFWGYTF.

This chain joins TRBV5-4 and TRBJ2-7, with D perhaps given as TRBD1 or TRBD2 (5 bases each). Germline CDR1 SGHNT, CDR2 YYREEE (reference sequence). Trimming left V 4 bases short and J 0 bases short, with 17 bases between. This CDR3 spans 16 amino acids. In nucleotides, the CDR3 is TGTGCCAGCAGCCCTCAGCGGACATTAGGCTCCTACGAGCAGTACTTC. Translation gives CASSPQRTLGSYEQYF. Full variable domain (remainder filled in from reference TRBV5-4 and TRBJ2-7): ETGVTQSPTHLIKTRGQQVTLRCSSQSGHNTVSWYQQALGQGPQFIFQYYREEENGRGNFPPRFSGLQFPNYSSELNVNALELDDSALYLCASSPQRTLGSYEQYFGPGTRLTVT.

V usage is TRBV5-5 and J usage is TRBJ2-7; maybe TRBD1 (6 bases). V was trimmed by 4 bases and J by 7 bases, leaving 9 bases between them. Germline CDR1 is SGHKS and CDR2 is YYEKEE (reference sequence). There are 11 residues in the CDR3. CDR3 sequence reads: CASSRDREQYF. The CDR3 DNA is TGTGCCAGCAGCCGTGACAGGGAGCAGTACTTC.

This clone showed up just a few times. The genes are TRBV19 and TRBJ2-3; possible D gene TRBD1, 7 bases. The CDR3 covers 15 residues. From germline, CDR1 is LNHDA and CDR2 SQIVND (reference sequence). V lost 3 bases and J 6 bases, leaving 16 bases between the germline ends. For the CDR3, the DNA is TGTGCCAGTAGTATTTCGGGCAGGGGGGAGGATACGCAGTATTTT. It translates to CASSISGRGEDTQYF.

The CDR3: CASSLRGGTGELFF. The CDR3 DNA is TGTGCCAGTAGCCTTCGGGGGGGCACCGGGGAGCTGTTTTTT. The chain has TRBV19 and TRBJ2-2; the match to TRBD2 covers 8 bases. Unmatched junction bases numbered 4, after V lost 6 bases and J lost 4 bases. Looked up from germline, CDR1 is LNHDA and CDR2 is SQIVND (reference sequence). There are 14 residues in the CDR3.

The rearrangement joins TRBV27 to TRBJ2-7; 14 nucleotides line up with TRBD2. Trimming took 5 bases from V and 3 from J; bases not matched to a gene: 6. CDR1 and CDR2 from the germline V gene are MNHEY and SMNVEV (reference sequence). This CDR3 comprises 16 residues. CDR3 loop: CASSPGTSGGFYEQYF. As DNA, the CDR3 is TGTGCCAGCAGTCCGGGGACTAGCGGGGGATTCTACGAGCAGTACTTC.

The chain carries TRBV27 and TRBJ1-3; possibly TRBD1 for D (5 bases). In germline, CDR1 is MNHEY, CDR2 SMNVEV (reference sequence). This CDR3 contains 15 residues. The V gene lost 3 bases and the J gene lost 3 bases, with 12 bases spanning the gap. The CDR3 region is CASSLVAGVGNTIYF. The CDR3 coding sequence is TGTGCCAGCAGTTTGGTGGCGGGGGTTGGAAACACCATATATTTT.